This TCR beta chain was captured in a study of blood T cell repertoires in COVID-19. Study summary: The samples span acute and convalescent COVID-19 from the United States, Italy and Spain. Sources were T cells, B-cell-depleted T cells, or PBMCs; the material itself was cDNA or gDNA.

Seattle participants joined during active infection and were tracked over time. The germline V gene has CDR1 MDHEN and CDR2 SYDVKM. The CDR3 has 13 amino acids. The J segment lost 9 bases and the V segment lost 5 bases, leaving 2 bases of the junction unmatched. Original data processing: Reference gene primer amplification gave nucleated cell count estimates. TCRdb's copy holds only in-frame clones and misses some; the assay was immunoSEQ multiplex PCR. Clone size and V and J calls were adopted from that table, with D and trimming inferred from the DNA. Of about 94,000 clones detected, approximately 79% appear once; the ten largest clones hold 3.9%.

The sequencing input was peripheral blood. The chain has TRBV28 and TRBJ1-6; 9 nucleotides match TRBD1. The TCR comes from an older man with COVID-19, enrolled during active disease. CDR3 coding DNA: TGTGCCAGCAGTCGGGACAGGGCTTCACCCCTCCACTTT. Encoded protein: CASSRDRASPLHF.